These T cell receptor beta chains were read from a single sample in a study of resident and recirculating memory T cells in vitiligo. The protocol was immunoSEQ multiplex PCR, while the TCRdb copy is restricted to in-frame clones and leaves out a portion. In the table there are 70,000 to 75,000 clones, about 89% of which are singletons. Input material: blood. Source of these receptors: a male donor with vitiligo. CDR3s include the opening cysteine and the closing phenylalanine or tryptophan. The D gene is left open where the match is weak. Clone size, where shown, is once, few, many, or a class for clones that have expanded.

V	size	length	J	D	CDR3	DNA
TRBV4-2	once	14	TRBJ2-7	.	CASSQGTGPYEQYF	TGTGCCAGCAGCCAAGGCACAGGGCCCTACGAGCAGTACTTC
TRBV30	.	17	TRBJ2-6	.	CAWIRGVASSGANVLTF	TGTGCCTGGATCAGGGGCGTAGCCAGCTCTGGGGCCAACGTCCTGACTTTC
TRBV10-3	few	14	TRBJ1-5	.	CAIRRHGENQPQHF	TGTGCCATCAGGCGCCACGGGGAGAATCAGCCCCAGCATTTT
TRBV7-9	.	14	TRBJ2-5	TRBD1	CASAGQGRPETQYF	TGTGCCAGCGCCGGACAGGGTCGGCCAGAGACCCAGTACTTC
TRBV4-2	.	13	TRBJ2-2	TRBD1	CASSNRGPGELFF	TGTGCCAGCAGTAACAGGGGGCCCGGGGAGCTGTTTTTT
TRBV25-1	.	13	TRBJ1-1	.	CASSRTENTEAFF	TGTGCCAGCAGTAGGACAGAGAACACTGAAGCTTTCTTT
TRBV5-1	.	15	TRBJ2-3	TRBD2	CASSATGTSLPTQYF	TGCGCCAGCAGCGCCACCGGGACTAGCTTACCTACGCAGTATTTT
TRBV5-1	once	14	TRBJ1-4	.	CASSYGPQDEKLFF	TGCGCCAGCAGCTATGGGCCCCAAGATGAAAAACTGTTTTTT
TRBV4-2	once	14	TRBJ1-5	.	CASSQASGNQPQHF	TGTGCCAGCAGCCAAGCCAGTGGCAATCAGCCCCAGCATTTT
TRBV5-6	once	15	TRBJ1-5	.	CASSLRGTSNQPQHF	TGTGCCAGCAGCTTGAGAGGTACTAGCAATCAGCCCCAGCATTTT
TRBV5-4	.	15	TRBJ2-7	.	CASTKWGTVGSEQYF	TGTGCCAGCACCAAATGGGGCACAGTGGGGTCCGAGCAGTACTTC
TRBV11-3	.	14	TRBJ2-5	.	CASSLDGGAETQYF	TGTGCCAGCAGCTTAGATGGAGGGGCGGAGACCCAGTACTTC
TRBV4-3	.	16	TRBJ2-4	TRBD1	CASSQGVYGQDPVQYF	TGCGCCAGCAGCCAAGGTGTATACGGACAGGACCCTGTTCAGTACTTC
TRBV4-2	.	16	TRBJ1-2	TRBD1	CASSQVGQDTNYGYTF	TGTGCCAGCAGCCAAGTCGGACAGGACACTAACTATGGCTACACCTTC